This TCR beta chain was sequenced in a study of blood T cell repertoires in COVID-19. Looking at the study overall: The origin of the acute and convalescent COVID-19 samples was the United States, Italy and Spain. T cells, B-cell-depleted T cells, or PBMCs provided the cDNA or gDNA that served as material.

This clone was seen only a few times. How the authors handled the data: It was from reference gene primer amplification that nucleated cell counts were estimated. TCRdb's copy holds only in-frame clones and misses some; the assay was immunoSEQ multiplex PCR. V and J calls and clone size follow that table, whereas D and trimming were derived from the DNA. The sample includes around 130,000 clones, around four fifths of them seen just once. The germline V gene encodes CDR1 LNHDA and CDR2 SQIVND (reference sequence). J was trimmed by 5 bases and V by 7 bases; bases with no gene match: 5. There are 14 residues in the CDR3.

V is TRBV19 and J is TRBJ2-2, with 9 bases aligning to TRBD1. The TCR originated in a man older than 75 with acute or convalescent COVID-19. The specimen was peripheral blood. CDR3 nucleotide sequence: TGTGCCAGTACCCGACAGGGGGGGACCGGGGAGCTGTTTTTT. It is translated as CASTRQGGTGELFF.